This TCR beta chain appears in the sequencing data of a study of T cells in Graves' hyperthyroidism and ophthalmopathy. The overall study: Peripheral blood was drawn at first diagnosis, prior to all treatment. Study conclusions and caveats: In blood, most of the thyroid clonotypes expanded above 0.001 were also present.

As for this clonotype: Its antigen remains unknown.

Regions amplified from RNA transcripts were the TCR beta CDR3 regions. First-round RT-PCR targeting the TCR CDR3 was performed with the HTBI primer set. TCRdb re-analysed the multiplex PCR reads in MiXCR, keeping a single row per CDR3 protein. The repertoire holds around 360,000 distinct CDR3 sequences, around 15% seen once, with roughly 19% in the top ten. Ophthalmopathy cases met thresholds of Clinical Activity Score at least 3, NOSPECS grade at least 4 and duration under 3 months. Thyroid ultrasound and orbital computed tomography, with clinical symptoms and serum thyroxine and TRAb, informed diagnoses. Material for sequencing was blood. This TCR derives from an older woman with Graves' ophthalmopathy.

CDR3 loop: CASSGTSGNTEAFF. As DNA, the CDR3 is TGTGCCAGCAGCGGGACCTCGGGGAACACTGAAGCTTTCTTT. The V and J genes are TRBV6-1 and TRBJ1-1; a weak D match, TRBD1 (5 bases). In germline, CDR1 is MNHNS, CDR2 SASEGT. The CDR3 extends over 14 amino acids. Trimming took off 6 bases at V and 1 base at J, with 12 bases between the two ends.